This record looks at one T cell receptor (beta chain) sequence and its context. TCRdb reanalysed the PCR reads using MiXCR and keeps one entry per CDR3 protein. Of 7,700 or so distinct CDR3 sequences in the sample, 25% to 35% are singletons; the top ten hold over 13%. The CDR3 consists of 12 residues. Germline V lookup: CDR1 MNHNY, CDR2 SVGAGI (reference sequence). This sample was taken from a study of immune characterization of retroperitoneal liposarcoma. The sequence derives from a male donor with retroperitoneal liposarcoma. What was sequenced was blood. This chain joins TRBV6-6 and TRBJ2-1, with a weak D call TRBD1 (6 bases). The J call is in doubt because the DNA end fits TRBJ2-7 better. CDR3 loop: CASGRQAYEQYF. CDR3 DNA: TGTGCCAGCGGGAGACAGGCCTACGAGCAGTACTTC.